Listed below are T cell receptor beta chains from one sample, sequenced in a study of human T cells and chemical hapten exposure. TCRdb called the RACE reads again in MiXCR, with one record for every CDR3 protein. The profile shows some 49,000 distinct CDR3 sequences, 9.5% to 10% of them singletons. This specimen was whole blood, taken in connection with sensitization to the hapten diphenylcyclopropenone (DPC). Receptor source: a woman aged 25 to 39 with alopecia areata. Some clones in this sample may be carry-over from other donors' samples. Both conserved end residues are part of each CDR3. A D gene is named only where the DNA matches it firmly. Some rows have no size entry. The others give once, few or many, or a class for an expanded clone.

abundance: few
v_gene: TRBV6-5
d_gene: -
j_gene: TRBJ1-1
CDR3nt: TGTGCCAGCAGGAAAGGGCAGACGAACACTGAAGCTTTCTTT
CDR3aa: CASRKGQTNTEAFF

abundance: few
v_gene: TRBV19
d_gene: -
j_gene: TRBJ2-7
CDR3nt: TGTGCCAGTAGTATAGACGGAACTCGGGGAGAGCAGTACTTC
CDR3aa: CASSIDGTRGEQYF

abundance: many
v_gene: TRBV20-1
d_gene: -
j_gene: TRBJ1-6
CDR3nt: TGCAGTGCTAGGGACAGAAGCCCCAATTCACCCCTCCACTTT
CDR3aa: CSARDRSPNSPLHF

abundance: few
v_gene: TRBV6-2/TRBV6-3
d_gene: -
j_gene: TRBJ1-5
CDR3nt: TGTGCCAGCAGTTACTCGACGGCGGGATTATCACAGCCCCAGCATTTT
CDR3aa: CASSYSTAGLSQPQHF

abundance: -
v_gene: TRBV30
d_gene: -
j_gene: TRBJ1-1
CDR3nt: TGTGCCTGGAGTGGGGAAACCGGGAGCGAAGCTTTCTTT
CDR3aa: CAWSGETGSEAFF

abundance: -
v_gene: TRBV7-2
d_gene: -
j_gene: TRBJ2-7
CDR3nt: TGTGCCAGCAGCCCACTTTCCTACGAGCAGTACTTC
CDR3aa: CASSPLSYEQYF

abundance: -
v_gene: TRBV6-5
d_gene: -
j_gene: TRBJ1-6
CDR3nt: TGTGCCAGCAGTTACCGTCTACAGCCTAATTCACCCCTCCACTTT
CDR3aa: CASSYRLQPNSPLHF

abundance: many
v_gene: TRBV12-3/TRBV12-4
d_gene: TRBD1
j_gene: TRBJ2-2
CDR3nt: TGTGCCAGCAGTAATGGACAGGTGAACACCGGGGAGCTGTTTTTT
CDR3aa: CASSNGQVNTGELFF

abundance: -
v_gene: TRBV7-2
d_gene: TRBD2
j_gene: TRBJ2-7
CDR3nt: TGTGCCAGCAGCCGAGGGGGGCGAGCGGGGGGGATAATGCAGTACTTC
CDR3aa: CASSRGGRAGGIMQYF

abundance: few
v_gene: TRBV4-2
d_gene: TRBD1
j_gene: TRBJ2-3
CDR3nt: TGTGCCAGCAGCCAAGATCCCCAGGGGGAAGATACGCAGTATTTT
CDR3aa: CASSQDPQGEDTQYF

abundance: -
v_gene: TRBV6-1
d_gene: -
j_gene: TRBJ2-1
CDR3nt: TGTGCCAGCAGTGGTAGGGGTGGCTATGAGCAGTTCTTC
CDR3aa: CASSGRGGYEQFF

abundance: -
v_gene: TRBV5-4
d_gene: -
j_gene: TRBJ1-1
CDR3nt: TGTGCCAGCAGCTTTTGGGGGGCGCTTGAAGCTTTCTTT
CDR3aa: CASSFWGALEAFF

abundance: few
v_gene: TRBV5-4
d_gene: -
j_gene: TRBJ1-1
CDR3nt: TGTGCCACCGAGGAAAGGAACACTGAAGCTTTCTTT
CDR3aa: CATEERNTEAFF

abundance: few
v_gene: TRBV13
d_gene: -
j_gene: TRBJ1-1
CDR3nt: TGTGCCAGCAGCCGGAGGTCCGGGTTCATGAACACTGAAGCTTTCTTT
CDR3aa: CASSRRSGFMNTEAFF

abundance: few
v_gene: TRBV28
d_gene: TRBD2
j_gene: TRBJ2-5
CDR3nt: TGTGCCAGCAGTCCCTCTCCGGGGGGGCCCCAAGAGACCCAGTACTTC
CDR3aa: CASSPSPGGPQETQYF

abundance: few
v_gene: TRBV7-2
d_gene: -
j_gene: TRBJ2-3
CDR3nt: TGTGCCAGCAGCCCTCCGCCGGCGGCTAGCACAGATACGCAGTATTTT
CDR3aa: CASSPPPAASTDTQYF

abundance: -
v_gene: TRBV29-1
d_gene: -
j_gene: TRBJ1-3
CDR3nt: TGCAGCGTTGATGGTCCGGGGGCAGATGGAAACACCATATATTTT
CDR3aa: CSVDGPGADGNTIYF

abundance: -
v_gene: TRBV3-1
d_gene: -
j_gene: TRBJ2-5
CDR3nt: TGTGCCAGCAGCCAAGCGGTGTCGGGAGAGACCCAGTACTTC
CDR3aa: CASSQAVSGETQYF

abundance: many
v_gene: TRBV12-3/TRBV12-4
d_gene: -
j_gene: TRBJ1-1
CDR3nt: TGTGCCAGCAGTGCCGGGGGGTGGGCTGAAGCTTTCTTT
CDR3aa: CASSAGGWAEAFF

abundance: many
v_gene: TRBV5-1
d_gene: -
j_gene: TRBJ1-2
CDR3nt: TGCGCCAGCAGCTTGCAGGGCAACTATGGCTACACCTTC
CDR3aa: CASSLQGNYGYTF

abundance: few
v_gene: TRBV6-2/TRBV6-3
d_gene: -
j_gene: TRBJ2-3
CDR3nt: TGTGCCAGCAGGGGGACTAGCACAGATACGCAGTATTTT
CDR3aa: CASRGTSTDTQYF

abundance: -
v_gene: TRBV6-5
d_gene: TRBD2
j_gene: TRBJ2-3
CDR3nt: TGTGCTAGCGGGGCTAGCGGGGGGCACACAGATACGCAGTATTTT
CDR3aa: CASGASGGHTDTQYF

abundance: many
v_gene: TRBV7-3
d_gene: TRBD2
j_gene: TRBJ2-2
CDR3nt: TGTGCCAGCAGCTCTAGCGGGAACACCGGGGAGCTGTTTTTT
CDR3aa: CASSSSGNTGELFF

abundance: few
v_gene: TRBV7-9
d_gene: -
j_gene: TRBJ1-3
CDR3nt: TGTGCCAGCAGCTTAGCGCTAGGGACTGGAAACACCATATATTTT
CDR3aa: CASSLALGTGNTIYF

abundance: few
v_gene: TRBV10-3
d_gene: -
j_gene: TRBJ2-7
CDR3nt: TGTGCCATCAATGACGGAAATTCCTACGAGCAGTACTTC
CDR3aa: CAINDGNSYEQYF

abundance: -
v_gene: TRBV2
d_gene: TRBD1
j_gene: TRBJ1-2
CDR3nt: TGTGCCAGCGTGCGACAGGGCATCTATGGCTACACCTTC
CDR3aa: CASVRQGIYGYTF

abundance: many
v_gene: TRBV7-2
d_gene: -
j_gene: TRBJ2-7
CDR3nt: TGTGCCAGCAGCTCACTGGGCTACGAGCAGTACTTC
CDR3aa: CASSSLGYEQYF

abundance: few
v_gene: TRBV5-4
d_gene: -
j_gene: TRBJ2-3
CDR3nt: TGTGCCAGCAGCTTGGCGCCAGGGGAGGCGGACACGCAGTATTTT
CDR3aa: CASSLAPGEADTQYF

abundance: -
v_gene: TRBV20-1
d_gene: -
j_gene: TRBJ2-7
CDR3nt: TGCAGTGCTAGGCGGGACTCCCTAACCGAGCAGTACTTC
CDR3aa: CSARRDSLTEQYF

abundance: few
v_gene: TRBV4-3
d_gene: -
j_gene: TRBJ2-7
CDR3nt: TGCGCCAGCAGCCAAGGGATTTCCTACGAGCAGTACTTC
CDR3aa: CASSQGISYEQYF

abundance: few
v_gene: TRBV6-2/TRBV6-3
d_gene: TRBD1
j_gene: TRBJ1-1
CDR3nt: TGTGCCAGCAGAAAAGCTCAGGGGGTTCAAACTGAAGCTTTCTTT
CDR3aa: CASRKAQGVQTEAFF

abundance: few
v_gene: TRBV7-9
d_gene: -
j_gene: TRBJ2-3
CDR3nt: TGTGCCAGCAGCTCCACAAGCACAGATACGCAGTATTTT
CDR3aa: CASSSTSTDTQYF

abundance: -
v_gene: TRBV20-1
d_gene: -
j_gene: TRBJ2-7
CDR3nt: TGCAGTGCTTGGAACCTGGGAACGGTGCAGTACTTC
CDR3aa: CSAWNLGTVQYF

abundance: many
v_gene: TRBV27
d_gene: -
j_gene: TRBJ1-5
CDR3nt: TGTGCCAGCAGTTTATTATCGTTGGGCAGGGGAAATCAGCCCCAGCATTTT
CDR3aa: CASSLLSLGRGNQPQHF

abundance: -
v_gene: TRBV20-1
d_gene: -
j_gene: TRBJ1-2
CDR3nt: TGCAGTGCTAGAGATGGGGGCCGTGGCTACACCTTC
CDR3aa: CSARDGGRGYTF

abundance: few
v_gene: TRBV28
d_gene: -
j_gene: TRBJ1-1
CDR3nt: TGTGCCAGCAGTTTGGAGGGGGGTTTTAGCACTGAAGCTTTCTTT
CDR3aa: CASSLEGGFSTEAFF

abundance: few
v_gene: TRBV24-1
d_gene: -
j_gene: TRBJ2-5
CDR3nt: TGTGCCACCAGTGGCTCACTCCAAGAGACCCAGTACTTC
CDR3aa: CATSGSLQETQYF

abundance: many
v_gene: TRBV28
d_gene: -
j_gene: TRBJ1-1
CDR3nt: TGTGCCAGCAGTTTATATGGCAGGGTGTCTCCTGAAGCTTTCTTT
CDR3aa: CASSLYGRVSPEAFF

abundance: -
v_gene: TRBV3-1
d_gene: TRBD1
j_gene: TRBJ1-5
CDR3nt: TGTGCCAGCAGCCAAGACCCTCGGACAGGGGGGAGCAATCAGCCCCAGCATTTT
CDR3aa: CASSQDPRTGGSNQPQHF

abundance: -
v_gene: TRBV7-2
d_gene: TRBD1
j_gene: TRBJ1-2
CDR3nt: TGTGCCAGCAGCCCTTGGACAGGATGTAACTATGTCTACACCTTC
CDR3aa: CASSPWTGCNYVYTF

abundance: few
v_gene: TRBV30
d_gene: -
j_gene: TRBJ1-2
CDR3nt: TGTGCCTGGAGTGTACGAGGGGATGGCTACACCTTC
CDR3aa: CAWSVRGDGYTF

abundance: -
v_gene: TRBV28
d_gene: -
j_gene: TRBJ2-3
CDR3nt: TGTGCCAGCAGCCCCCGGCAGGGAGATACGCAGTATTTT
CDR3aa: CASSPRQGDTQYF

abundance: -
v_gene: TRBV28
d_gene: -
j_gene: TRBJ2-3
CDR3nt: TGTGCCATAAGCAGTTGCTCCGATACGCAGTATTTT
CDR3aa: CAISSCSDTQYF

abundance: many
v_gene: TRBV29-1
d_gene: TRBD1
j_gene: TRBJ2-7
CDR3nt: TGCAGCGTTGAGTCCGGGACAGGGGCTCGAGGGCAGTACTTC
CDR3aa: CSVESGTGARGQYF

abundance: few
v_gene: TRBV6-5
d_gene: TRBD1
j_gene: TRBJ2-5
CDR3nt: TGTGCCAGCAGTTACACTGCGACAGGGGGCATGGAGACCCAGTACTTC
CDR3aa: CASSYTATGGMETQYF

abundance: many
v_gene: TRBV7-8
d_gene: -
j_gene: TRBJ1-5
CDR3nt: TGTGCCAGCAGCCCTGACGGGAGATCAAATCAGCCCCAGCATTTT
CDR3aa: CASSPDGRSNQPQHF

abundance: -
v_gene: TRBV5-1
d_gene: -
j_gene: TRBJ2-3
CDR3nt: TGCGCCAGCAGCTTGGAACTTTACGGGCCCGATACGCAGTATTTT
CDR3aa: CASSLELYGPDTQYF

abundance: -
v_gene: TRBV28
d_gene: TRBD2
j_gene: TRBJ2-3
CDR3nt: TGTGCCAGCTACTCGACTAGCGGGGGGCAGGGATACACAGATACGCAGTATTTT
CDR3aa: CASYSTSGGQGYTDTQYF

abundance: many
v_gene: TRBV20-1
d_gene: -
j_gene: TRBJ1-1
CDR3nt: TGCAGTGCTAGAGATGGAGGGAACACTGAAGCTTTCTTT
CDR3aa: CSARDGGNTEAFF

abundance: -
v_gene: TRBV5-1
d_gene: -
j_gene: TRBJ2-5
CDR3nt: TGCGCCAGCAGCCTCCGACAAAACCAAGAGACCCAGTACTTC
CDR3aa: CASSLRQNQETQYF

abundance: many
v_gene: TRBV18
d_gene: -
j_gene: TRBJ1-5
CDR3nt: TGTGCCAGCTCACCCAGGGAGGGTGGCAATCAGCCCCAGCATTTT
CDR3aa: CASSPREGGNQPQHF